Presented here are 25 T cell receptor beta chains from one specimen sequenced in a study of monozygotic twins with inflammatory bowel disease. TCRdb re-called the 5' RACE reads; every CDR3 protein appears as one record, without DNA. Its table records about 380,000 distinct CDR3 sequences. Sequenced: blood. These TCRs come from a human donor with ulcerative colitis or Crohn's disease, or a healthy co-twin of an affected twin (not recorded which).

V usage is TRBV3-1 and J usage is TRBJ2-2; absent DNA, TCRdb's TRBD1 call cannot be checked. CDR1 and CDR2 (germline): LGHDT, YNNKEL (reference sequence). The CDR3 is 14 residues long. CDR3 residues: CASSPLLPLGELFF.

The gene calls are TRBV6-2 or TRBV6-3 and TRBJ2-7; checking the TCRdb D call of TRBD1 is not possible without DNA. The germline V gene has CDR1 MNHEY and CDR2 SVGEGT. This CDR3 spans 15 amino acids. This CDR3 is CASSPIGTGSYEQYF.

This rearrangement joins TRBV20-1 to TRBJ2-7; absent DNA, TCRdb's TRBD2 call cannot be checked. Germline V lookup: CDR1 DFQATT, CDR2 SNEGSKA (reference sequence). The CDR3 contains 17 residues. CDR3 loop: CSARDWVGTRYIDEQYF.

Here the CDR3 reads CASRLGTSGVNEQFF. This chain connects TRBV12-3 or TRBV12-4 to TRBJ2-1; checking the TCRdb D call of TRBD2 is not possible without DNA. The CDR3 has 15 amino acids.

This chain connects TRBV9 to TRBJ2-3. The CDR3 sequence is 15 residues long. Germline CDR1 and CDR2: SGDLS and YYNGEE. The CDR3 is CASSAGVTGTDTQYF.

J is TRBJ2-6 and V is TRBV28; the D call of TRBD1 rests on TCRdb alone, since no DNA is present to check it. The CDR3 covers 19 residues. Germline-derived CDR1 and CDR2 are MDHEN and SYDVKM. CDR3 loop: CASSSPSELESSGANVLTF. Combining the CDR3 with reference TRBV28 and TRBJ2-6 gives the whole variable domain DVKVTQSSRYLVKRTGEKVFLECVQDMDHENMFWYRQDPGLGLRLIYFSYDVKMKEKGDIPEGYSVSREKKERFSLILESASTNQTSMYLCASSSPSELESSGANVLTFGAGSRLTVL.

The V call is TRBV6-2 or TRBV6-3, the J call TRBJ2-5; the D call of TRBD1 rests on TCRdb alone, since no DNA is present to check it. The CDR3 runs to 18 residues. The germline V gene encodes CDR1 MNHEY and CDR2 SVGEGT. CDR3 sequence reads: CASSYTLGTGGGQETQYF.

The CDR3 sequence: CASRGTGRGNEQFF. V and J are TRBV12-3 or TRBV12-4 and TRBJ2-1; TCRdb calls TRBD1, which cannot be checked without DNA. The CDR3 loop spans 14 amino acids.

V gene TRBV20-1 combines with J gene TRBJ1-4. The CDR3 is made up of 13 amino acids. Germline V CDR1 and CDR2: DFQATT, SNEGSKA (reference sequence). The CDR3 loop is CSARDPSTEKLFF.

The chain is built from TRBV6-1 and TRBJ2-3; the TCRdb call, TRBD1, lacks DNA for checking. The length of the CDR3 is 17 residues. CDR1 MNHNS and CDR2 SASEGT come from the germline V gene. The CDR3 protein is CASSEPPMGAGTDTQYF.

The chain has TRBV29-1 and TRBJ2-7. CDR1 and CDR2 (germline): SQVTM, ANQGSEA. The CDR3 covers 14 residues. This chain's CDR3 is CSAMMGIPSYEQYF.

The chain employs TRBV5-1 and TRBJ2-5; checking the TCRdb D call of TRBD1 is not possible without DNA. The CDR3 has 14 amino acids. CDR1 is SGHRS and CDR2 is YFSETQ in the germline V gene. CDR3 residues: CASSLQGLQETQYF.

This chain connects TRBV6-5 to TRBJ2-7; the D call of TRBD2 rests on TCRdb alone, since no DNA is present to check it. Per the germline V gene, CDR1 is MNHEY and CDR2 is SVGAGI. The CDR3 is 15 residues long. CDR3 protein: CASTFPGTSFTEQYF.

The chain links TRBV7-9 to TRBJ1-4. The CDR3 extends over 14 amino acids. Germline assignment: CDR1 SEHNR and CDR2 FQNEAQ (reference sequence). The CDR3 here is CASSLQVLNEKLFF.

The chain recombines TRBV7-2 with TRBJ1-2; TCRdb picks TRBD1, but there is no DNA to check that call. CDR3 length: 14 residues. Looked up from germline, CDR1 is SGHTA and CDR2 is FQGNSA. CDR3 region: CASSSMTEHYGYTF.

The chain joins TRBV9 to TRBJ1-5. Per germline, CDR1 SGDLS and CDR2 YYNGEE. The CDR3 covers 13 residues. The CDR3 here is CASSVTMNQPQHF.

The V call is TRBV9, the J call TRBJ2-3; the D gene TCRdb calls, TRBD1, cannot be checked with no DNA. Germline V CDR1 and CDR2: SGDLS, YYNGEE. The CDR3 is 14 amino acids. This CDR3 reads CASSPQGAADTQYF.

The V gene is TRBV20-1, the J gene TRBJ2-1; the D call of TRBD1 rests on TCRdb alone, since no DNA is present to check it. The CDR3 runs 14 residues. Germline V gene lookup returns CDR1 DFQATT and CDR2 SNEGSKA (reference sequence). CDR3 sequence reads: CSQGGDSGPNEQFF.

J is TRBJ1-1 and V is TRBV29-1; the D call of TRBD1 rests on TCRdb alone, since no DNA is present to check it. Germline values: CDR1 SQVTM, CDR2 ANQGSEA. The CDR3 has 13 amino acids. The CDR3 sequence: CSVPGQGSTEAFF.

The chain carries TRBV25-1 and TRBJ1-1; the D call from TCRdb, TRBD1, cannot be confirmed without DNA. The germline V gene encodes CDR1 MGHDK and CDR2 SYGVNS. CDR3 size: 15 residues. The CDR3 region is CASSGDKGANTEAFF.

The chain joins TRBV6-5 to TRBJ2-5. Germline V gene sequence: CDR1 MNHEY, CDR2 SVGAGI. The CDR3 is made up of 17 amino acids. CDR3 in amino acids: CASSYLVSAGDQETQYF.

This rearrangement joins TRBV28 to TRBJ2-2; checking the TCRdb D call of TRBD1 is not possible without DNA. The CDR3 runs 15 residues. Germline lookup yields CDR1 MDHEN and CDR2 SYDVKM. The chain's CDR3 is CASKQGDIRTGELFF.

J is TRBJ2-3 and V is TRBV7-2. This CDR3 is 12 amino acids long. The germline V gene encodes CDR1 SGHTA and CDR2 FQGNSA. CDR3 sequence: CASRSDGDTQYF.

The V call is TRBV4-2, the J call TRBJ1-1; the TCRdb call, TRBD1, lacks DNA for checking. The CDR3 spans 16 residues. Germline CDR1 LGHNA, CDR2 YNFKEQ. The CDR3 reads CASSQGTGRINTEAFF.

The chain employs TRBV20-1 and TRBJ2-6; TCRdb calls TRBD1, which cannot be checked without DNA. Germline values: CDR1 DFQATT, CDR2 SNEGSKA (reference sequence). The CDR3 is 15 residues long. CDR3 loop: CSSPGGASGANVLTF.